Presented here are 6 T cell receptor beta chains from one specimen sequenced in a study of yellow fever vaccine responses in identical twins. MiXCR, applied by TCRdb to the RT-PCR reads, yields one record per CDR3 protein. The sample carries more than 3,000 distinct CDR3 sequences, about 85% recorded once. Sequencing used T cells from blood (PBMCs), unsorted or a sorted subset (not recorded which), obtained before or after yellow fever vaccination (not recorded which). The receptors were gathered from a woman aged 18-29 years who received the yellow fever vaccine.

CDR3 DNA: TGTGCCAGCAGCTTAGAGAGGGACCCCCCCTACAATGAGCAGTTCTTC. Translated: CASSLERDPPYNEQFF. The rearrangement links TRBV11-3 to TRBJ2-1; TRBD1 or TRBD2 may be the D gene (5 bases each). Per the germline V gene, CDR1 is SGHNT and CDR2 is YENEEA. The V end was cut by 0 bases, the J end by 2 bases, with 11 bases between. The CDR3 contains 16 residues.

The J gene is TRBJ1-2, the V gene TRBV29-1; D gene uncertain. The V end was cut by 3 bases, the J end by 5 bases, with 4 bases between. The CDR3 totals 10 residues. CDR1 and CDR2 from the germline V gene are SQVTM and ANQGSEA. In nucleotides, the CDR3 is TGCAGCGTTGAGGAGTATGGCTACACCTTC. Its protein product is CSVEEYGYTF.

Regarding this clonotype: A read error may account for a junction end that differs from germline. CDR3 protein: CASRLEDPYNEQFF. The DNA for the CDR3 is TGTGCCAGCAGGTTAGAGGATCCCTACAATGAGCAGTTCTTC. The gene calls are TRBV11-3 and TRBJ2-1; D gene unclear. The germline gives CDR1 SGHNT, CDR2 YENEEA. This CDR3 has 14 residues.

The chain uses TRBV29-1 and TRBJ2-3, with TRBD1 matching over 7 bases. The germline gives CDR1 SQVTM, CDR2 ANQGSEA. The junction had 5 bases not matched to a gene; V was cut back by 5 bases and J by 0 bases. The CDR3 is made up of 14 amino acids. The CDR3 nucleotides read TGCAGCGTTACAGGGGACCTTAGCACAGATACGCAGTATTTT. Protein product: CSVTGDLSTDTQYF.

The chain has TRBV9 and TRBJ1-1; D gene unclear. Deletions cut 0 bases from V and 3 bases from J, with 6 bases between. From germline, CDR1 is SGDLS and CDR2 YYNGEE. The CDR3 extends over 13 amino acids. The CDR3 sequence: CASSVGMDTEAFF. In DNA form, the CDR3 reads TGTGCCAGCAGCGTAGGGATGGACACTGAAGCTTTCTTT.

The chain carries TRBV12-3 or TRBV12-4 and TRBJ2-1, with TRBD2 matching 9 bases. The length of the CDR3 is 16 residues. V trimming: 1 base; J trimming: 8 bases; junction bases outside the gene matches: 9. CDR3 sequence (DNA): TGTGCCAGCAGTTTAGGTCTAGCGGGAATTTATGATGAGCAGTTCTTC. It is translated as CASSLGLAGIYDEQFF.